The text below deals with one TCR beta chain. One Seattle source followed patients from active infection through their disease course. V lost 0 bases to trimming and J lost 3 bases, with 9 bases between them. Germline CDR1 and CDR2: GTSNPN and SVGIG (reference sequence). This CDR3 is built from 14 residues. This entry comes from a study of blood T cell repertoires in COVID-19. In the study overall: Sites across the United States, Italy and Spain contributed samples from acute and convalescent COVID-19.

Under the authors' procedure: Researchers report that nucleated cell counts were estimated from reference gene primer amplification. Libraries were prepared by immunoSEQ multiplex PCR; TCRdb keeps only in-frame clonotypes and omits some of them. From that table come the V and J calls and clone size; the DNA was used to work out D and trimming. The table includes about 56,000 clones, approximately 88% detected once. The clonotype was recovered from a man aged 55-75 years with COVID-19, enrolled during active disease. Material for sequencing was peripheral blood. The rearrangement uses TRBV30 and TRBJ1-3; D uncertain. The CDR3 DNA is TGTGCCTGGAGTGTACGAGAGAATGGAAACACCATATATTTT. Translating it yields CAWSVRENGNTIYF.